This T cell receptor beta chain was recorded in a study of blood T cell repertoires in COVID-19. The overall study: Samples came from the United States, Italy and Spain, spanning acute and convalescent COVID-19. T cells, B-cell-depleted T cells, or PBMCs provided the cDNA or gDNA that served as material.

The Seattle patients, enrolled during active infection, were followed longitudinally. V lost 2 bases and J lost 5, with 16 bases in between. Germline CDR1 is KGHSH and CDR2 is LQKENI. This CDR3 has 16 amino acids. Source study methods: How many nucleated cells were present was estimated from reference gene primer amplification. The protocol was immunoSEQ multiplex PCR, while the TCRdb copy is restricted to in-frame clones and leaves out a portion. V, J and clone size derive from that table, while D and trimming were established from the DNA sequence. Of approximately 280,000 clones detected, approximately 84% appear once; the ten largest clones hold roughly 1.6%.

The V gene is TRBV18, the J gene TRBJ2-1; D may be TRBD1 (5 bases). The clonotype was recovered from a human donor with COVID-19, enrolled during active disease. The donor label of this sample is uncertain. The specimen sequenced was peripheral blood. CDR3 bases: TGTGCCAGCTCACCAGGGCGAGGACAAGCCGACAATGAGCAGTTCTTC. Translated: CASSPGRGQADNEQFF.